Only a few counts were recorded for the clone carrying this TCR beta chain. The germline V gene encodes CDR1 SGHDN and CDR2 FVKESK. The CDR3 is 12 residues long. Deletions cut 1 base from V and 9 bases from J, with 9 bases between. This sample was included in a study of early T cells in non-severe SARS-CoV-2 infection. In TCRdb, the 5' RACE reads were re-called with MiXCR into one record per CDR3 protein. Counted here are 65,000 to 80,000 distinct CDR3 sequences, about 13% occurring once; the ten biggest clones make up 1.1%. Sequencing was done on a sample of whole blood. The clonotype originates from an adult who was a healthcare worker with PCR-confirmed SARS-CoV-2 infection or an uninfected control (not recorded which). The V call is TRBV14, the J call TRBJ1-1; D is undetermined. CDR3 residues: CASSQVGLQAFF. CDR3 in DNA: TGTGCCAGCAGCCAAGTTGGTCTCCAAGCTTTCTTT.